This T cell receptor (beta chain) was captured by sequencing in a study of CD8 T cells in ankylosing spondylitis (dated by TCRdb to about 2017). At the level of the whole study: The study profiled T cell receptor beta repertoires in healthy donors and ankylosing spondylitis patients to find disease-linked TCR variants. Samples of peripheral blood were taken, and for ankylosing spondylitis patients, synovial fluid was collected as well. The whole study cohort included 108 healthy donors and about two dozen ankylosing spondylitis patients. The investigation overall reported the following: Significant enrichment of the disease-linked clones was reported in matched synovial fluid samples from ankylosing spondylitis patients. Blood from ankylosing spondylitis patients appeared to be characterized by a TCR beta motif composed of under ten highly homologous amino acid variants. A CD8+ phenotype was shown by the disease-linked clones, which were found at relatively low frequencies in peripheral blood. Some TCR beta motif variants had previously been reported in synovial fluid and blood of reactive arthritis patients, which suggested common disease-initiation mechanisms.

Taken from the germline V gene (reference sequence), the CDR1 and CDR2 loops are LGHDT and YNNKEL. The CDR3 runs 16 amino acids, cysteine and phenylalanine included. Solely the CDR3 DNA is kept, with 48 bases framed from the first base. At the junction V is shortened by 1 base and J by 3 bases, with 12 bases in between. Sequencing was carried out with an Illumina HiSeq 2500. Quantitative 5'-RACE with molecular barcodes was used to prepare TCR beta libraries. On the study's bioinformatics: To identify disease-linked TCR variants, a new computational method was used, one built on a probabilistic model of VDJ rearrangement. TCRdb passed the public sequencing reads through fastp at Q25 and MiXCR, retaining productive beta sequences. Under each unique CDR3 protein, matching rows form one entry showing the most common genes and DNA. TCRdb's processing, not the study's, gives the V and J calls here. This sample gives about 200,000 distinct CDR3 sequences in total; 10% to 15% of them show up just once. The biggest ten clones account for about 15% of the sample.

With regard to this clonotype: Its antigen remains unidentified. No much larger clone is present one base from it, and per-base qualities are unavailable.

This receptor chain uses TRBV3-1 and TRBJ2-2; no D gene call is confident. Sample: blood, either unsorted or a sorted T cell fraction (not recorded which). The source is a male donor with ankylosing spondylitis or in good health (not recorded which). The DNA sequence reads TGTGCCAGCAGCCAAGGCCGCCGATTATACACCGGGGAGCTGTTTTTT. It encodes CASSQGRRLYTGELFF.